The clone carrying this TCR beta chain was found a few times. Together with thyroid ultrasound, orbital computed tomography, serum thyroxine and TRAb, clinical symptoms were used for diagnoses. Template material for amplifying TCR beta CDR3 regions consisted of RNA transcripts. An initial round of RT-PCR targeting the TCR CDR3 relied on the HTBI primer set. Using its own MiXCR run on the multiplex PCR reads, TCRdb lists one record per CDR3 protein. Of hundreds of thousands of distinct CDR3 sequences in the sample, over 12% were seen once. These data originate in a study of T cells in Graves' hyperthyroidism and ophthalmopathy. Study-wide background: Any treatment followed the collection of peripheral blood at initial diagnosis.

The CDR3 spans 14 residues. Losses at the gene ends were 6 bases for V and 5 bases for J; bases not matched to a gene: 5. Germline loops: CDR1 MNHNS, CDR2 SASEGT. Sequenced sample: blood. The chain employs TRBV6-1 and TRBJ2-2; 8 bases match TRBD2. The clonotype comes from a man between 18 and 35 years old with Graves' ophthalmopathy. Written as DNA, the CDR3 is TGTGCCAGCAGGAGCGGGGGCGGGACCGGGGAGCTGTTTTTT. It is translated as CASRSGGGTGELFF.